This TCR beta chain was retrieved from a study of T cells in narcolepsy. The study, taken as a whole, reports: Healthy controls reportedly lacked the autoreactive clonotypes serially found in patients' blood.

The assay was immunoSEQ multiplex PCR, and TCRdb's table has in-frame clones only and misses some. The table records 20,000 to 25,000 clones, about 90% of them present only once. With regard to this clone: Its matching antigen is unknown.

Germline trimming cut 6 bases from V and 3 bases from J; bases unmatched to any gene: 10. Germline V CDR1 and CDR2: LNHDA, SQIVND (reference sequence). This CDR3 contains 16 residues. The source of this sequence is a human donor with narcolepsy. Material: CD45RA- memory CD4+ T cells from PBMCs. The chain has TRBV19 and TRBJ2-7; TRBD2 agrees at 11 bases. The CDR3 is CASRNTGTSGFYEQYF. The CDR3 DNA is TGTGCCAGTAGAAATACTGGGACTAGCGGCTTCTACGAGCAGTACTTC.